A selection of T cell receptor beta chains follows, all from one sample in a study of cytomegalovirus exposure and HLA in healthy donors. The repertoire was sequenced with immunoSEQ multiplex PCR; TCRdb's copy has only in-frame clones and lacks some. This table holds over 250,000 clones, around two thirds found once. The sequenced material came from PBMCs. Receptor source: a female donor in good health and CMV-seronegative. Each CDR3 is given with its conserved first and last residue. D genes are given only for firm matches. Clone sizes are given selectively: once, few, many, or a class where the clone is expanded.

V,J,size,D,DNA,CDR3
TRBV6-1,TRBJ2-3,.,TRBD1,TGTGCCAGCTTCCGGCTTCAGGGGGCTAATACGCAGTATTTT,CASFRLQGANTQYF
TRBV6-6,TRBJ1-3,few,.,TGTGCCAGCAGGTCGACTTACTCTGGAAACACCATATATTTT,CASRSTYSGNTIYF
TRBV5-1,TRBJ2-3,.,TRBD2,TGCGCCAGCAGCGAGGAGGGACTAGCGACAGATACGCAGTATTTT,CASSEEGLATDTQYF
TRBV27,TRBJ2-1,.,TRBD2,TGTGCCAGCAGTGCCTTAGCGGGATCACTCTACAATGAGCAGTTCTTC,CASSALAGSLYNEQFF
TRBV7-3,TRBJ2-2,.,.,TGTGCCAGCAGCTTTAACAGGAACACCGGGGAGCTGTTTTTT,CASSFNRNTGELFF
TRBV19,TRBJ1-1,once,TRBD1,TGTGCCAGTAGTAGTAGGCCGGACAGGGTAAACACTGAAGCTTTCTTT,CASSSRPDRVNTEAFF
TRBV14,TRBJ2-7,.,.,TGTGCCAGCAGCCAAGATTACAGGGATTACGAGCAGTACTTC,CASSQDYRDYEQYF
TRBV7-9,TRBJ2-7,.,TRBD1,TGTTCCAGCAGCACCGACAGGGGAAACTACGAGCAGTACTTC,CSSSTDRGNYEQYF
TRBV9,TRBJ1-5,.,.,TGTGCCAGCAGTTCCGGGACAAGGGATCAGCCCCAGCATTTT,CASSSGTRDQPQHF
TRBV7-2,TRBJ2-3,.,.,TGTGCCAGCAGCCCCTCTTGGGGAGCTAGCACAGATACGCAGTATTTT,CASSPSWGASTDTQYF
TRBV5-1,TRBJ1-4,.,TRBD1,TGCGCCAGCAGCCTTGGACAGGGGATAAATGAAAAACTGTTTTTT,CASSLGQGINEKLFF
TRBV6-4,TRBJ2-3,few,.,TGTGCCAGCAGTGATCTCGAAGGGGGAGATACGCAGTATTTT,CASSDLEGGDTQYF
TRBV7-9,TRBJ2-1,.,.,TGTGCCAGCAGCTTGGTATTAGCCGACAATGAGCAGTTCTTC,CASSLVLADNEQFF